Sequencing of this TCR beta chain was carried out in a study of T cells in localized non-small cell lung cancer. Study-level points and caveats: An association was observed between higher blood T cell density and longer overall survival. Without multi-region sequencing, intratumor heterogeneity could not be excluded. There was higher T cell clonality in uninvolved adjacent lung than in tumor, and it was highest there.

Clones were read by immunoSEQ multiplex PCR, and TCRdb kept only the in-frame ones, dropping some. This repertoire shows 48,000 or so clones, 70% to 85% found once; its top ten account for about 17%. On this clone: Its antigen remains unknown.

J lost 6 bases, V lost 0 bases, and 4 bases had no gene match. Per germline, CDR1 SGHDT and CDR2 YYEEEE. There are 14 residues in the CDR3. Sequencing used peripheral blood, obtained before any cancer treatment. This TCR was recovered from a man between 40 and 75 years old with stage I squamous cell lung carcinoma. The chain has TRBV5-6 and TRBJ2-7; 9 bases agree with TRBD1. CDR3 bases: TGTGCCAGCAGCTTGGTAGGGACAGGGCGCGAGCAGTACTTC. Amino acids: CASSLVGTGREQYF.